This T cell receptor (beta chain) is from a study of blood T cell repertoires in COVID-19 (dated by TCRdb to 2020 to 2021). General notes on the study: Samples covering the acute and convalescent phases of COVID-19 were provided by collaborators in the United States, Italy and Spain. The material from the prospective study consisted of cDNA or gDNA derived from T cells, B-cell-depleted T cells, or PBMCs. Deeply sampled blood TCRbeta repertoires from subjects exposed to, actively infected with, or recovered from COVID-19 were included in the dataset. The repertoires were made available in a free public database intended to serve as a resource for research on the immune response to SARS-CoV-2. The samples were drawn from the first 160 participants of the ongoing ImmuneRACE study and from over a thousand subjects provided by 6 global collaborators. The sample metadata nearly always contained a de-identified subject ID, COVID-19 status, age in years and sex. HLA class I and class II types, where available, came from metadata supplied by the sample provider rather than from assay-based typing. Findings and caveats that apply to the study as a whole: How much clinical and demographic metadata was included differed by source and by participant, and the metadata was provided uncurated.

In the prospective study, participants were roughly 18 to 95 years old, resided in about two dozen geographic areas of the United States, and were enrolled through a virtual design. In the prospective study, cohorts were assigned on the basis of participant-reported clinical history obtained from a screening survey and a study questionnaire. Each participant in the prospective study had whole blood, serum and a nasopharyngeal or oropharyngeal swab collected by mobile phlebotomists. Additional blood draws and questionnaires over an approximately 2-month period could optionally be provided by prospective study participants. Before DNA extraction, blood samples from the prospective study were shipped at room temperature or frozen. The CDR3, cysteine through phenylalanine, is 14 amino acids long. Only the CDR3 part of the read is kept: 42 bases, read in frame from the first base. V is reduced by 4 bases and J by 4 bases, leaving a spacing of 13 bases between them. The germline V gene gives CDR1 as SGHAT and CDR2 as FQNNGV.

Comment on this clone: The antigen it binds to is not known. No clone much larger than this one lies a single base away; base qualities are absent.

The immunoSEQ Assay, a bias-controlled multiplex PCR, was used to amplify TCRbeta CDR3 regions from genomic DNA. Per the source publication's procedure: Nucleated cell counts per sample were estimated from amplification of reference gene primers within the assay. Sequence reads were collapsed and filtered to measure the absolute abundance of every unique TCRbeta CDR3 rearrangement. For each sample, productive Simpson clonality was calculated as the square root of Simpson's diversity index across productive rearrangements. In its TCRdb copy, this immuneACCESS table keeps in-frame sequences only and misses some clones. Where compared with another copy, unresolved V genes explain less than half of these, and the others have no known cause. V and J calls and clone size come straight from that table; D and trimming were deduced from the DNA. The sample records roughly 200,000 clones, less than 85% of which are singletons. In total, the top ten clones hold less than 5.5% of the sample.

The sequence is built from TRBV11-2 and TRBJ1-2, with an unclear D gene assignment. This receptor was identified in an older woman with acute COVID-19. Specimen: PBMCs or T cells enriched from blood (not recorded which). The CDR3 region has the sequence CASSSNDRGYGYTF. DNA sequence: TGTGCCAGCAGCTCAAACGATCGGGGCTATGGCTACACCTTC.